Included here is one T cell receptor beta chain sequence, with context. Its cognate antigen is unknown. The germline V and J ends were trimmed by 5 bases and 1 base, with 14 bases remaining between them. The CDR3 totals 15 residues. Germline-derived CDR1 and CDR2 are SGHAT and FQNNGV. The CD4+ fraction was divided into a CD45RA+ naive subset and a CD45RA-negative memory subset. The table came from immunoSEQ multiplex PCR; TCRdb's copy has only in-frame clones and leaves some out. Seen here are about 1.1 million clones, approximately 80% observed once, and the top ten hold over 0.8%. This sample was taken from a study of shared clonotypes between healthy human individuals. Regarding the study as a whole: In several donors, around 4.8% of naive CD4 clonotypes appeared in common.

The genes are TRBV11-2 and TRBJ2-5; D unclear. Material for sequencing was memory CD4+ T cells from PBMCs. The subset denotes: CD45RA-negative fraction. This TCR was recovered from a man aged 18 to 30 in good health. Some clones in this sample may be carry-over from other donors' samples. The CDR3 is CASSPLLGFQETQYF. CDR3 DNA: TGTGCCAGCAGCCCCCTCCTGGGATTCCAAGAGACCCAGTACTTC.